The 17 T cell receptor beta chains below all came from one sample that was sequenced in a study of shared clonotypes between healthy human individuals. Profiled with immunoSEQ multiplex PCR; TCRdb holds only in-frame clones, not every one. This repertoire shows hundreds of thousands of clones, 74% found once; its top ten account for 1.5% to 2%. Specimen: memory CD4+ T cells sorted from blood. As to subset: CD45RA-negative fraction. Receptor source: a woman between 25 and 40 years old in good health.

The chain uses TRBV2 and TRBJ2-1; 13 bases are a match to TRBD2. This CDR3 comprises 15 residues. V trimming: 6 bases; J trimming: 9 bases; junction bases outside the gene matches: 8. Germline V CDR1 and CDR2: SNHLY, FYNNEI. The CDR3 DNA reads as TGTGCCAGCAGCAGAACTAGCGGGAGGGGGGGTGAGCAGTTCTTC. Amino acids: CASSRTSGRGGEQFF.

The rearrangement joins TRBV19 to TRBJ1-5; D gene ambiguous. V was shortened by 5 bases and J by 4 bases, with 12 bases between the two germline ends. The CDR3 runs 14 residues. Germline CDR1 reads LNHDA; CDR2 reads SQIVND (reference sequence). The CDR3 here is CASSHLPGNQPQHF. The CDR3 nucleotides are TGTGCCAGTAGTCATCTACCCGGGAATCAGCCCCAGCATTTT.

This clone was observed many times. J is TRBJ2-3 and V is TRBV4-1, with TRBD1 matching 8 bases. V lost 4 bases, J lost 0 bases, and 15 bases stayed unmatched. CDR1 and CDR2 from the germline V gene are MGHRA and YSYEKL. There are 19 residues in the CDR3. The DNA for the CDR3 is TGCGCCAGCAGCCCCTTTGGTTTGCCCCAGGGGGCAAGCACAGATACGCAGTATTTT. As protein: CASSPFGLPQGASTDTQYF.

This clone has ten or more counts. V is TRBV9 and J is TRBJ2-2, with TRBD2 matching over 10 bases. The CDR3 sequence is 17 residues long. V lost 0 bases and J lost 6; bases outside the gene matches: 8. From germline, CDR1 is SGDLS and CDR2 YYNGEE. The CDR3 here is CASSVVPAGGLPGELFF. CDR3 coding DNA: TGTGCCAGCAGCGTAGTCCCAGCGGGAGGGTTGCCCGGGGAGCTGTTTTTT.

This rearrangement joins TRBV28 to TRBJ1-2; D might be TRBD1 (6 bases). Looked up from germline, CDR1 is MDHEN and CDR2 is SYDVKM. The CDR3 loop spans 15 amino acids. V shed 2 bases and J shed 5 bases, with 15 bases lying between them. The CDR3 DNA sequence: TGTGCCAGCAGTTTAACCTCCGGACAGTTATATGGCTACACCTTC. Its protein product is CASSLTSGQLYGYTF.

J is TRBJ1-4 and V is TRBV30; D gene uncertain. The germline V gene has CDR1 GTSNPN and CDR2 SVGIG (reference sequence). The CDR3 has 14 residues. V was trimmed by 0 bases and J by 7 bases, leaving 12 bases between them. CDR3 DNA: TGTGCCTGGAGTGTGACGGTCGCTGGTGAAAAACTGTTTTTT. Encoded protein: CAWSVTVAGEKLFF.

This chain uses TRBV30 with TRBJ2-5; D uncertain. Germline CDR1 is GTSNPN and CDR2 is SVGIG (reference sequence). Trimming stripped 1 base from V and 4 bases from J, with 4 bases between. The CDR3 is 11 amino acids. The CDR3 protein is CAWSASETQYF. CDR3 DNA: TGTGCCTGGAGTGCTTCAGAGACCCAGTACTTC.

V is TRBV5-5 and J is TRBJ1-1; D gene uncertain. This CDR3 is 15 amino acids long. The V end was cut by 4 bases, the J end by 3 bases, with 16 bases between. From germline, CDR1 is SGHKS and CDR2 YYEKEE (reference sequence). CDR3 nucleotide sequence: TGTGCCAGCAGCCCGCCCTATAGGAGAGACACTGAAGCTTTCTTT. Translated: CASSPPYRRDTEAFF.

In its sample, this clone was seen many times. The chain has TRBV5-1 and TRBJ2-1; D ambiguous. The V gene lost 0 bases and the J gene lost 9 bases, with 10 bases spanning the gap. The CDR3 consists of 13 residues. Germline V gives CDR1 SGHRS, CDR2 YFSETQ. This chain's CDR3 is CASSLEAPTEQFF. The DNA of the CDR3 is TGCGCCAGCAGCTTGGAGGCCCCAACTGAGCAGTTCTTC.

The chain is built from TRBV6-6 and TRBJ2-2; D possibly corresponds to TRBD2 (5 bases). Germline loops: CDR1 MNHNY, CDR2 SVGAGI (reference sequence). Trimming took off 5 bases at V and 4 bases at J, with 11 bases between the two ends. This CDR3 is built from 14 residues. The CDR3 loop reads CASSRNRGTGELFF. Here the CDR3 DNA reads TGTGCCAGCAGTCGGAACCGGGGCACCGGGGAGCTGTTTTTT.

The rearrangement uses TRBV29-1 and TRBJ2-2; TRBD1 might be the D (6 bases). V lost 3 bases to trimming and J lost 6 bases, with 14 bases between them. CDR1 SQVTM and CDR2 ANQGSEA come from the germline V gene. This CDR3 is built from 14 residues. The CDR3 reads CSVDMQGRSGELFF. The CDR3 nucleotides read TGCAGCGTTGATATGCAGGGGCGTTCCGGGGAGCTGTTTTTT.

V is TRBV18 and J is TRBJ2-6, with TRBD2 matching 13 bases. This CDR3 contains 18 residues. V trimming: 2 bases; J trimming: 4 bases; junction bases outside the gene matches: 5. Germline V CDR1 and CDR2: KGHSH, LQKENI. CDR3 residues: CASSPRGLAGAGANVLTF. The CDR3 DNA reads as TGTGCCAGCTCACCAAGAGGACTAGCGGGAGCAGGGGCCAACGTCCTGACTTTC.

V and J are TRBV2 and TRBJ2-2; D is perhaps TRBD1 (6 bases). The CDR3 loop spans 12 amino acids. Germline CDR1 and CDR2: SNHLY and FYNNEI. V dropped 7 bases and J dropped 6 bases, with 9 bases sitting between them. CDR3 residues: CASTGDSGELFF. In DNA, the CDR3 is TGTGCCAGCACAGGGGATTCCGGGGAGCTGTTTTTT.

The CDR3 sequence is CASSLGSGLLETQYF. The CDR3 region has the DNA TGTGCCAGCAGCTTAGGGTCGGGACTGTTAGAGACCCAGTACTTC. The genes are TRBV7-7 and TRBJ2-5; maybe TRBD2 (6 bases). CDR3 size: 15 residues. CDR1 and CDR2 (germline): SSHAT, FNYEAQ (reference sequence). V dropped 1 base and J dropped 4 bases, with 13 bases sitting between them.

This clone came up once. The rearrangement joins TRBV10-3 to TRBJ2-6; D is ambiguous. Trimming pared 0 bases from V and 0 bases from J, leaving 3 bases between. CDR1 and CDR2 (germline): ENHRY, SYGVKD. The CDR3 length is 15 residues. The CDR3 DNA follows: TGTGCCATCAGTGAGTCTGCCTCTGGGGCCAACGTCCTGACTTTC. Amino acid sequence: CAISESASGANVLTF.

Here the CDR3 DNA reads TGTGCCAGCAGCTTTCGCGAGAACACCGGGGAGCTGTTTTTT. This sequence encodes CASSFRENTGELFF. V is TRBV7-9 and J is TRBJ2-2; no definite D call. V dropped 3 bases and J dropped 1 base, with 6 bases sitting between them. This CDR3 has 14 residues. CDR1 and CDR2 (germline): SEHNR, FQNEAQ (reference sequence).

This chain connects TRBV19 to TRBJ1-5; D gene unclear. Trimming pared 5 bases from V and 7 bases from J, leaving 12 bases between. This CDR3 contains 13 residues. CDR1 is LNHDA and CDR2 is SQIVND in the germline V gene (reference sequence). The chain's CDR3 is CASSLALAQPQHF. CDR3 DNA sequence: TGTGCCAGTAGTTTGGCCCTGGCCCAGCCCCAGCATTTT. The full variable domain, rest sourced from reference TRBV19 and TRBJ1-5, is DGGITQSPKYLFRKEGQNVTLSCEQNLNHDAMYWYRQDPGQGLRLIYYSQIVNDFQKGDIAEGYSVSREKKESFPLTVTSAQKNPTAFYLCASSLALAQPQHFGDGTRLSIL.